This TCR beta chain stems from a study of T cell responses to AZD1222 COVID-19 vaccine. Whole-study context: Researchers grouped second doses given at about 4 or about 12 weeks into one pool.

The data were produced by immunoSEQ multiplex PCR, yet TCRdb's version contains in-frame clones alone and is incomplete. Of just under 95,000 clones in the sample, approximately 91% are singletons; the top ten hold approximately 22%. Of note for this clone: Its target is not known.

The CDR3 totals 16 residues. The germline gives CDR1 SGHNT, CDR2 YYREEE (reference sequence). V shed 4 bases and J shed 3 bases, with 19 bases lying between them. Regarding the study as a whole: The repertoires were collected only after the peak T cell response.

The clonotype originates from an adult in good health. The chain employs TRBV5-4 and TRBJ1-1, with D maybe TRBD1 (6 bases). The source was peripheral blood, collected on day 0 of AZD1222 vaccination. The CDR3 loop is CASSPRGGALDTEAFF. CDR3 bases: TGTGCCAGCAGCCCCCGAGGGGGGGCGCTTGACACTGAAGCTTTCTTT.